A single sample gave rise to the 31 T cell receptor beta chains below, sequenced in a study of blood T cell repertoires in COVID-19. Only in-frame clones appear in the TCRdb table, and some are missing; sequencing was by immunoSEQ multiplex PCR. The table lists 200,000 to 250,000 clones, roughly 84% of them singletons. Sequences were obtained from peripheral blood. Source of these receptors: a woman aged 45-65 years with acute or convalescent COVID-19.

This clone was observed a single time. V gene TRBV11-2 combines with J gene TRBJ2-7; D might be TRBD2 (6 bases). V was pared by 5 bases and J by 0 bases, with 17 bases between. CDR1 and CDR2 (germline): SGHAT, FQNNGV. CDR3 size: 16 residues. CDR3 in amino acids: CASSPRREGSSYEQYF. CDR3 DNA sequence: TGTGCCAGCAGCCCTCGGAGGGAAGGGAGCTCCTACGAGCAGTACTTC.

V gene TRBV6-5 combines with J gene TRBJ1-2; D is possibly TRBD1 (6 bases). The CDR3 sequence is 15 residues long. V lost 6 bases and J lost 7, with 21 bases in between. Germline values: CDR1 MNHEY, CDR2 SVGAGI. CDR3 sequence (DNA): TGTGCCAGCAGGACCCCCGGGGGGGGCGGTCGTGGCTACACCTTC. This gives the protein CASRTPGGGGRGYTF.

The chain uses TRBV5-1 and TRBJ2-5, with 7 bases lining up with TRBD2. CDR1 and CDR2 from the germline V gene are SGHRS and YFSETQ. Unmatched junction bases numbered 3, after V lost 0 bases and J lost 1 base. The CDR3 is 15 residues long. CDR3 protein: CASSLASGIQETQYF. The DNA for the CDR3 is TGCGCCAGCAGCTTGGCCAGCGGGATCCAAGAGACCCAGTACTTC.

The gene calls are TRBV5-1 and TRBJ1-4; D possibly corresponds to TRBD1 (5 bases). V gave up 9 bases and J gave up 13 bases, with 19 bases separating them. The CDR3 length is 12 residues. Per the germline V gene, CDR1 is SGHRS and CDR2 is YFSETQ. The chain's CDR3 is CATGVGGVGLFF. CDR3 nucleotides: TGCGCCACCGGCGTGGGGGGAGTGGGACTGTTTTTT.

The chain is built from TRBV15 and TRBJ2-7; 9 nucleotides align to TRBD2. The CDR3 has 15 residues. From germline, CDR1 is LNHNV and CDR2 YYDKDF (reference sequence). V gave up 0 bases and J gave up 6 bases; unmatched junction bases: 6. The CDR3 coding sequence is TGTGCCACCAGCAGAGATCCGGGACTAGCTGGCGAGCAGTACTTC. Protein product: CATSRDPGLAGEQYF. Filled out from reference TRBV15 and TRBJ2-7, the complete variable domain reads DAMVIQNPRYQVTQFGKPVTLSCSQTLNHNVMYWYQQKSSQAPKLLFHYYDKDFNNEADTPDNFQSRRPNTSFCFLDIRSPGLGDTAMYLCATSRDPGLAGEQYFGPGTRLTVT.

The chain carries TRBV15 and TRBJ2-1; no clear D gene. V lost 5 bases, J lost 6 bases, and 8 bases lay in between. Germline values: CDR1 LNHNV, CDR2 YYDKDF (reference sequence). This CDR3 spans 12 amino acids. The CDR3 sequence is CATSYLGNEQFF. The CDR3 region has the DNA TGTGCCACCAGCTACCTCGGCAATGAGCAGTTCTTC.

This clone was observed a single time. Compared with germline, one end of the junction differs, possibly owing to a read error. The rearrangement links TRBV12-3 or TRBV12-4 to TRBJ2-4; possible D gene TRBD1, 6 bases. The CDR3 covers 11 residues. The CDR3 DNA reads TGTGCCAGCAGTAATCCAGGGCCCCAGGGGTTC. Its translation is CASSNPGPQGF.

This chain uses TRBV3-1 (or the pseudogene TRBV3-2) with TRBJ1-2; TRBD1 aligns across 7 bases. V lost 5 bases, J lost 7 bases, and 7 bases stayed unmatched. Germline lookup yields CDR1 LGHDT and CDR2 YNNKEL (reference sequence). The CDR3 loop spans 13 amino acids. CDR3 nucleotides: TGTGCCAGCAGCGAACTAGGGGGCGGTGGCTACACCTTC. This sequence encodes CASSELGGGGYTF.

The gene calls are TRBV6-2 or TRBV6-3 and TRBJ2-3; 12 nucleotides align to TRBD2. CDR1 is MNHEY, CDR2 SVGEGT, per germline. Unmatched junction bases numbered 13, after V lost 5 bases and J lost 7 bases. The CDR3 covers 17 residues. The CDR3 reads CASSQGLAGPPGNTQYF. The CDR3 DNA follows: TGTGCCAGCAGTCAAGGACTAGCGGGGCCGCCCGGGAATACGCAGTATTTT.

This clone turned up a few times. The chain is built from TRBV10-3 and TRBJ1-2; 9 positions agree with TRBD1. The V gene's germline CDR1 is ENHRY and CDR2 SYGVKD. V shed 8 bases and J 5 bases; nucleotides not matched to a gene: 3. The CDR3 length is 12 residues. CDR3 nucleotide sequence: TGTGCCATCCGGGGACAGGGATATGGCTACACCTTC. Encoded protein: CAIRGQGYGYTF.

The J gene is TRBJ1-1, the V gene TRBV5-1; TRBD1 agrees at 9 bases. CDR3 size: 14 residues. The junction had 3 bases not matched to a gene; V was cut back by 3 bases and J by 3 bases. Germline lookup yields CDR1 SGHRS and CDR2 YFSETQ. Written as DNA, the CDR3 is TGCGCCAGCAGCTGGGACAGGGCGGACACTGAAGCTTTCTTT. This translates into CASSWDRADTEAFF.

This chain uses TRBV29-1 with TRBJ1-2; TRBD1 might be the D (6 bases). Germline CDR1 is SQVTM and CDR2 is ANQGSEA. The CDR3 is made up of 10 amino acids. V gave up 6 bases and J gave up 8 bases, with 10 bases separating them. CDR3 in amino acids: CSVGAGGYTF. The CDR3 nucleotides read TGCAGCGTGGGGGCGGGCGGCTACACCTTC.

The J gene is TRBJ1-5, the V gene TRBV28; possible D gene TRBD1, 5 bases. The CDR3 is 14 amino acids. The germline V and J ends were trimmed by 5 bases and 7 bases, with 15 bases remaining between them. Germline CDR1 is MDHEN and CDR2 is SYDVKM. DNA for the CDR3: TGTGCCAGCAGTCCCGGGGGGACCCTGCAGCCCCAGCATTTT. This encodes CASSPGGTLQPQHF.

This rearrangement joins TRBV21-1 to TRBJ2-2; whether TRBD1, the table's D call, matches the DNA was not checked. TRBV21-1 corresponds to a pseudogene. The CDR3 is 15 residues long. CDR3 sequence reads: CASSNQSGYTGELFF. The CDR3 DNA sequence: TGTGCCAGCAGCAATCAGTCAGGGTACACCGGGGAGCTGTTTTTT.

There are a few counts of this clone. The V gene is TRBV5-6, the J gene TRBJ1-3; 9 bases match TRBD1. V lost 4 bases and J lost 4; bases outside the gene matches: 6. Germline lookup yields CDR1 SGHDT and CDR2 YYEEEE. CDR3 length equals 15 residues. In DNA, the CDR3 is TGTGCCAGCAGCCCCGGACAGGGGAAAGGAAACACCATATATTTT. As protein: CASSPGQGKGNTIYF.

In DNA form, the CDR3 reads TGTGCCAGCAGACCCCCGGGCCACGGGGGCTACGAGCAGTACTTC. Its protein product is CASRPPGHGGYEQYF. The chain is built from TRBV7-2 and TRBJ2-7; possibly TRBD2 for D (6 bases). Trimming cost V 6 bases and J 3 bases, with 18 bases left between them. Germline V gene data show CDR1 as SGHTA and CDR2 as FQGNSA. This CDR3 has 15 amino acids.

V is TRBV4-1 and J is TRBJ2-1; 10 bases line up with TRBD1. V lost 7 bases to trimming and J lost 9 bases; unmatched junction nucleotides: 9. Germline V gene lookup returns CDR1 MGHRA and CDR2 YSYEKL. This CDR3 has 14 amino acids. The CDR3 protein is CASNRGQGEGEQFF. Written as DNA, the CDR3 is TGCGCCAGCAACCGAGGACAGGGGGAAGGTGAGCAGTTCTTC.

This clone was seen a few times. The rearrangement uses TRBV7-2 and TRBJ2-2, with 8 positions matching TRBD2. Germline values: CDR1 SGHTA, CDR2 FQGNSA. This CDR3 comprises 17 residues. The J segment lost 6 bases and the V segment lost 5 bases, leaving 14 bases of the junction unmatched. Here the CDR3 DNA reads TGTGCCAGCAGCCCGAACCGGGGGGGCCTATCAGCCGGGGAGCTGTTTTTT. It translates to CASSPNRGGLSAGELFF. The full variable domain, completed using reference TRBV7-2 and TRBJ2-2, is GAGVSQSPSNKVTEKGKDVELRCDPISGHTALYWYRQSLGQGLEFLIYFQGNSAPDKSGLPSDRFSAERTGGSVSTLTIQRTQQEDSAVYLCASSPNRGGLSAGELFFGEGSRLTVL.

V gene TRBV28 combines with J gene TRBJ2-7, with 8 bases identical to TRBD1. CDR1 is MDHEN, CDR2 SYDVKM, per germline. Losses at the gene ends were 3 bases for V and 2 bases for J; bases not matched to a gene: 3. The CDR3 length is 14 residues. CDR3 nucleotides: TGTGCCAGCAGTTTTGAGACAGGGGCCTACGAGCAGTACTTC. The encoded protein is CASSFETGAYEQYF.

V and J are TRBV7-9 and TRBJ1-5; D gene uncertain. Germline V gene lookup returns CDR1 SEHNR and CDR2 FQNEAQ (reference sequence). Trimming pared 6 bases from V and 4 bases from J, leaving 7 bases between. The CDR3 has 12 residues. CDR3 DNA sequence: TGTGCCAGCAGTCTATTTAATCAGCCCCAGCATTTT. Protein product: CASSLFNQPQHF.

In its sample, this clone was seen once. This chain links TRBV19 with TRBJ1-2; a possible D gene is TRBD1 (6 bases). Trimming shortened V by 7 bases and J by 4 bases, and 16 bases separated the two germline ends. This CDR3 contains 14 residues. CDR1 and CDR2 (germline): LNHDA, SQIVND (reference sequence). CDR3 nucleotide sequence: TGTGCCAGTACCTCCACCCGGGACACCTATGGCTACACCTTC. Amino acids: CASTSTRDTYGYTF.

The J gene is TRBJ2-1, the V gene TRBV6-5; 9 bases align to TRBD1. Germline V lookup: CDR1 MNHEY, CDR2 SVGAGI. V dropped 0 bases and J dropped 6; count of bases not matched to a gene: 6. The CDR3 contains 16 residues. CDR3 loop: CASSYSGTGSFNEQFF. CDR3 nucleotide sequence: TGTGCCAGCAGTTACTCGGGGACAGGGAGCTTCAATGAGCAGTTCTTC.

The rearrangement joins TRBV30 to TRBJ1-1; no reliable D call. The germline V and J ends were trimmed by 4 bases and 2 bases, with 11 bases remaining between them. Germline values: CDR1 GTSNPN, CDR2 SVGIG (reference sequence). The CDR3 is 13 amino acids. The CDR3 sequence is CAWNVGANTEAFF. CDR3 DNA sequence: TGTGCCTGGAACGTAGGAGCAAACACTGAAGCTTTCTTT.

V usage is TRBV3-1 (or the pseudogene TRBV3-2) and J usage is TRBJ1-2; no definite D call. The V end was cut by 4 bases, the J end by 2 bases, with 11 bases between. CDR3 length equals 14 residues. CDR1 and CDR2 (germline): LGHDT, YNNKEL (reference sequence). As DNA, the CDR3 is TGTGCCAGCAGCCGGAGTGAAATAAACTATGGCTACACCTTC. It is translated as CASSRSEINYGYTF.

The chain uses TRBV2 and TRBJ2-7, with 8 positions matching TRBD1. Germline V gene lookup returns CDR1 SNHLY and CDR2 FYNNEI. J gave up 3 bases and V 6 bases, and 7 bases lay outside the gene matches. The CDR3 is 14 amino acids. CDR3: CASSPPGGIYEQYF. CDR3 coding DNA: TGTGCCAGCAGCCCACCAGGGGGCATCTACGAGCAGTACTTC. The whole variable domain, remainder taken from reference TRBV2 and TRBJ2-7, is EPEVTQTPSHQVTQMGQEVILRCVPISNHLYFYWYRQILGQKVEFLVSFYNNEISEKSEIFDDQFSVERPDGSNFTLKIRSTKLEDSAMYFCASSPPGGIYEQYFGPGTRLTVT.

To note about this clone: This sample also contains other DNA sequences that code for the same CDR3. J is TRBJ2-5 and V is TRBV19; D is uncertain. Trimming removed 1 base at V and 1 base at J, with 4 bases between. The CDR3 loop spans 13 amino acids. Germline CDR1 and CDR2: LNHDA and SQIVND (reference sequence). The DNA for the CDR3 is TGTGCCAGTAGTATAGGACTCCAAGAGACCCAGTACTTC. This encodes CASSIGLQETQYF.

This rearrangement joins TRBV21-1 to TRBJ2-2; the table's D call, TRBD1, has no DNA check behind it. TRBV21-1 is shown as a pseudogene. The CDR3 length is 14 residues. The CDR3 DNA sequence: TGTGCCAGCAGCAGAGTGCCGGGACAAGGGGAGCTGTTTTTT. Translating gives CASSRVPGQGELFF.

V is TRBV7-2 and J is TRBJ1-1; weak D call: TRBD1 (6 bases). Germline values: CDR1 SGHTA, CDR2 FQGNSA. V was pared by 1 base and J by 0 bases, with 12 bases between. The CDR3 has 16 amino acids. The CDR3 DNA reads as TGTGCCAGCAGCTTAGTGGGGGGGCTCATGAACACTGAAGCTTTCTTT. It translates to CASSLVGGLMNTEAFF.

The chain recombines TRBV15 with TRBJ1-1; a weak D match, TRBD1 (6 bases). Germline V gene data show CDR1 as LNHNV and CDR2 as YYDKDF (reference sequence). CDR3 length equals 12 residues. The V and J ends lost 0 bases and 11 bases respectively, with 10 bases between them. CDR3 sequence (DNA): TGTGCCACCAGCAGAGATCGAACAGGGGCTTTCTTT. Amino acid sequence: CATSRDRTGAFF.

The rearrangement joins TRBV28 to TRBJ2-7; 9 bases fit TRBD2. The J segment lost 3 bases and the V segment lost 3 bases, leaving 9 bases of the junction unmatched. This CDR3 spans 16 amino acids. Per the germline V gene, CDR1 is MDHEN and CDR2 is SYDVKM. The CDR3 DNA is TGTGCCAGCAGTTTCAGCCTAGCGGGGCTCGACTACGAGCAGTACTTC. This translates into CASSFSLAGLDYEQYF. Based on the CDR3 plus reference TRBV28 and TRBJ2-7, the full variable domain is DVKVTQSSRYLVKRTGEKVFLECVQDMDHENMFWYRQDPGLGLRLIYFSYDVKMKEKGDIPEGYSVSREKKERFSLILESASTNQTSMYLCASSFSLAGLDYEQYFGPGTRLTVT.

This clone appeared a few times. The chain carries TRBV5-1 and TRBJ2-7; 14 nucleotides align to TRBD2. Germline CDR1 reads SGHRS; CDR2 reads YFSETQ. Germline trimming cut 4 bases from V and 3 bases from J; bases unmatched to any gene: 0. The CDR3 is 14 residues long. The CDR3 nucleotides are TGCGCCAGCAGCGGGACTAGCGGGAGCTACGAGCAGTACTTC. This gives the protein CASSGTSGSYEQYF.